These 26 T cell receptor beta chains were sequenced from one sample in a study of blood T cell repertoires in COVID-19. Profiling relied on immunoSEQ multiplex PCR, and the TCRdb table lists in-frame clones only, not all of them. Here the sample spans 200,000 or so clones, 80% to 90% being singletons. Material: peripheral blood. The receptors were gathered from a young man with COVID-19, enrolled during active disease.

This clone was counted between two and nine times. Other nucleotide sequences in the sample specify the same CDR3. The chain is built from TRBV5-1 and TRBJ2-1; TRBD1 agrees at 7 bases. The CDR3 runs to 14 residues. Germline CDR1 is SGHRS and CDR2 is YFSETQ. V trimming: 0 bases; J trimming: 3 bases; junction bases outside the gene matches: 0. CDR3 region: CASSLGQGYNEQFF. The CDR3 DNA follows: TGCGCCAGCAGCTTGGGACAGGGCTACAATGAGCAGTTCTTC.

J is TRBJ2-1 and V is TRBV2, with D maybe TRBD2 (5 bases). The CDR3 has 13 amino acids. The germline gives CDR1 SNHLY, CDR2 FYNNEI. Trimming took 6 bases from V and 3 from J, leaving 9 bases between them. CDR3 region: CASSADYYNEQFF. The CDR3 nucleotides are TGTGCCAGCAGCGCTGACTACTACAATGAGCAGTTCTTC.

The V call is TRBV27, the J call TRBJ1-4; no definite D call. Germline assignment: CDR1 MNHEY and CDR2 SMNVEV (reference sequence). CDR3 size: 17 residues. Between the trimmed V and J ends, which lost 5 bases and 5 bases, there was a span of 21 bases. Written as DNA, the CDR3 is TGTGCCAGCAGTCGTCGACTGCCCCCGAGTCCGAATGAAAAACTGTTTTTT. Its protein product is CASSRRLPPSPNEKLFF.

The chain combines TRBV7-8 with TRBJ1-1; TRBD1 is a possible D gene (6 bases). The CDR3 extends over 13 amino acids. The V gene lost 5 bases and the J gene lost 7 bases, with 14 bases spanning the gap. Per germline, CDR1 SGHVS and CDR2 FQNEAQ. The CDR3: CASSPNRVGEAFF. CDR3 in DNA: TGTGCCAGCAGCCCGAACAGGGTGGGTGAAGCTTTCTTT.

This sequence joins TRBV4-3 and TRBJ2-7; tentatively, D is TRBD2 (5 bases). Trimming took off 10 bases at V and 0 bases at J, with 19 bases between the two ends. The CDR3 contains 15 residues. Germline lookup yields CDR1 LGHNA and CDR2 YSLEER. For the CDR3, the DNA is TGCGCCACCCCGGAGCTGGGCGGGCCCTCCTACGAGCAGTACTTC. This gives the protein CATPELGGPSYEQYF.

The chain uses TRBV7-7 and TRBJ2-3; D is perhaps TRBD2 (7 bases). Germline V gives CDR1 SSHAT, CDR2 FNYEAQ (reference sequence). Trimming stripped 1 base from V and 6 bases from J, with 11 bases between. CDR3 length: 14 residues. The chain's CDR3 is CASSLGGGGDTQYF. CDR3 bases: TGTGCCAGCAGCTTAGGGGGGGGCGGGGATACGCAGTATTTT.

V gene TRBV6-2 or TRBV6-3 combines with J gene TRBJ2-7, with D possibly matching TRBD2 (6 bases). The CDR3 spans 15 residues. The germline gives CDR1 MNHEY, CDR2 SVGEGT. Trimming took off 4 bases at V and 6 bases at J, with 19 bases between the two ends. In nucleotides, the CDR3 is TGTGCCAGCAGTTCGGTGGGCGGGAAAGGCCTCGAGCAGTACTTC. Protein sequence: CASSSVGGKGLEQYF.

The rearrangement joins TRBV3-1 (or the pseudogene TRBV3-2) to TRBJ2-1; TRBD2 matches at 8 bases. Trimming cost V 4 bases and J 2 bases; bases outside gene matches: 7. The CDR3 is 16 amino acids. Germline V gene sequence: CDR1 LGHDT, CDR2 YNNKEL (reference sequence). The CDR3 DNA sequence: TGTGCCAGCAGCCCATCCCTTAGCGGGACCTACAATGAGCAGTTCTTC. Amino acid sequence: CASSPSLSGTYNEQFF.

The chain carries TRBV19 and TRBJ2-7, with 7 bases fitting TRBD1. This CDR3 has 16 residues. Trimming cost V 8 bases and J 4 bases; bases outside gene matches: 17. Germline V gene lookup returns CDR1 LNHDA and CDR2 SQIVND (reference sequence). As DNA, the CDR3 is TGTGCCAGTTCCACGGCGGTGGCAGGGGGTTTTTACGAGCAGTACTTC. It codes for CASSTAVAGGFYEQYF. The whole variable domain, remainder taken from reference TRBV19 and TRBJ2-7, is DGGITQSPKYLFRKEGQNVTLSCEQNLNHDAMYWYRQDPGQGLRLIYYSQIVNDFQKGDIAEGYSVSREKKESFPLTVTSAQKNPTAFYLCASSTAVAGGFYEQYFGPGTRLTVT.

The chain recombines TRBV27 with TRBJ2-2; no firm D call. The CDR3 runs to 14 residues. Trimming took off 7 bases at V and 2 bases at J, with 11 bases between the two ends. CDR1 and CDR2 from the germline V gene are MNHEY and SMNVEV (reference sequence). CDR3 nucleotides: TGTGCCAGCACGTACAGATTCAACACCGGGGAGCTGTTTTTT. Amino acid sequence: CASTYRFNTGELFF.

This clone appeared a single time. This chain joins TRBV5-6 and TRBJ2-1; 9 nucleotides line up with TRBD1. Germline CDR1 SGHDT, CDR2 YYEEEE. Losses at the gene ends were 4 bases for V and 4 bases for J; bases not matched to a gene: 6. This CDR3 comprises 15 residues. The CDR3 DNA reads TGTGCCAGCAGCCACGGACAGGGGCGATACAATGAGCAGTTCTTC. Translating it yields CASSHGQGRYNEQFF.

This chain joins TRBV7-3 and TRBJ1-2; 8 positions agree with TRBD1. V shed 8 bases and J 6 bases; nucleotides not matched to a gene: 8. The CDR3 consists of 13 residues. The germline gives CDR1 SGHTA, CDR2 FQGTGA. CDR3 nucleotides: TGTGCCAGCGGACAGGGACACTTGGATGGCTACACCTTC. It is translated as CASGQGHLDGYTF.

This clone was counted once. V is TRBV7-2 and J is TRBJ1-1; D uncertain. V was clipped by 5 bases and J by 1 base, with 8 bases between them. There are 13 residues in the CDR3. The germline gives CDR1 SGHTA, CDR2 FQGNSA. In DNA form, the CDR3 reads TGTGCCAGCAGCCCCACAGCGAACACTGAAGCTTTCTTT. Its protein is CASSPTANTEAFF.

J is TRBJ2-3 and V is TRBV6-5; possible D gene TRBD2, 5 bases. Germline-derived CDR1 and CDR2 are MNHEY and SVGAGI. The CDR3 is 14 residues long. Trimming left V 2 bases short and J 6 bases short, with 12 bases between. This CDR3 reads CASSYRTLGDTQYF. The CDR3 nucleotides read TGTGCCAGCAGTTACAGGACTCTCGGGGATACGCAGTATTTT.

V gene TRBV6-6 combines with J gene TRBJ2-1; TRBD2 is a possible D gene (6 bases). Germline lookup yields CDR1 MNHNY and CDR2 SVGAGI (reference sequence). V dropped 8 bases and J dropped 9 bases, with 20 bases sitting between them. The CDR3 has 14 amino acids. The CDR3 nucleotides are TGTGCCAGCGGACTGGGAACCCCCGGGAGTGAGCAGTTCTTC. Protein product: CASGLGTPGSEQFF.

This chain joins TRBV27 and TRBJ2-3; no reliable D call. Looked up from germline, CDR1 is MNHEY and CDR2 is SMNVEV (reference sequence). The CDR3 has 15 amino acids. V was cut by 0 bases and J by 0 bases, with 7 bases left in between. The CDR3 nucleotides are TGTGCCAGCAGTTTATCAGTTACTAGCACAGATACGCAGTATTTT. The encoded protein is CASSLSVTSTDTQYF.

Only one count was recorded for this clone. The CDR3 DNA reads TGTGCCAGCCATGGCGGCCTTTCCCATATAGGAAACACCATATATTTT. Amino acid sequence: CASHGGLSHIGNTIYF. V gene TRBV19 combines with J gene TRBJ1-3, with unresolved D. Germline CDR1 reads LNHDA; CDR2 reads SQIVND (reference sequence). The V end was cut by 9 bases, the J end by 4 bases, with 22 bases between. This CDR3 is 16 amino acids long.

This chain joins TRBV7-2 and TRBJ1-4; the match to TRBD1 covers 7 bases. V lost 0 bases to trimming and J lost 0 bases; unmatched junction nucleotides: 19. Germline values: CDR1 SGHTA, CDR2 FQGNSA. This CDR3 has 22 residues. In DNA, the CDR3 is TGTGCCAGCAGCTTAGCCCCAGCGGACAGGTGGACTTTCGTTGCAACTAATGAAAAACTGTTTTTT. It is translated as CASSLAPADRWTFVATNEKLFF.

The chain employs TRBV15 and TRBJ2-3; perhaps TRBD2 as D (6 bases). Germline CDR1 LNHNV, CDR2 YYDKDF (reference sequence). V was pared by 0 bases and J by 4 bases, with 14 bases between. The CDR3 consists of 16 residues. The CDR3 DNA follows: TGTGCCACCAGCAGAGATTGGGGCGGGGTCGCAGATACGCAGTATTTT. It codes for CATSRDWGGVADTQYF.

The chain joins TRBV5-1 to TRBJ2-3; 10 bases are shared with TRBD2. V trimming: 2 bases; J trimming: 4 bases; junction bases outside the gene matches: 7. CDR3 length: 16 amino acids. CDR1 is SGHRS and CDR2 is YFSETQ in the germline V gene. The CDR3 here is CASSFTSGAQPDTQYF. DNA for the CDR3: TGCGCCAGCAGCTTTACTAGCGGGGCCCAACCAGATACGCAGTATTTT.

The gene calls are TRBV5-8 and TRBJ2-1; TRBD2 is a possible D gene (7 bases). Trimming pared 5 bases from V and 2 bases from J, leaving 11 bases between. This CDR3 contains 14 residues. CDR1 and CDR2 (germline): SGHTS, YDEGEE. The CDR3 here is CASSGGATYNEQFF. DNA of the CDR3: TGTGCCAGCAGTGGGGGGGCCACCTACAATGAGCAGTTCTTC.

The gene calls are TRBV5-1 and TRBJ2-7; D possibly corresponds to TRBD2 (5 bases). Germline CDR1 SGHRS, CDR2 YFSETQ. Trimming took off 5 bases at V and 2 bases at J, with 23 bases between the two ends. The CDR3 consists of 17 residues. CDR3 sequence reads: CASRPGQLRAPPYEQYF. Here the CDR3 DNA reads TGCGCCAGCAGGCCCGGCCAACTGAGGGCCCCCCCCTACGAGCAGTACTTC.

The V and J genes are TRBV24-1 and TRBJ2-3; TRBD2 matches 8 bases. V lost 2 bases, J lost 4 bases, and 4 bases stayed unmatched. The CDR3 is 15 residues long. Germline V gene lookup returns CDR1 KGHDR and CDR2 SFDVKD. Written as DNA, the CDR3 is TGTGCCACCAGTGATTCCGGACTAGCTCCAGATACGCAGTATTTT. Translating gives CATSDSGLAPDTQYF.

The V and J genes are TRBV18 and TRBJ2-1; 9 nucleotides line up with TRBD2. Trimming cost V 1 base and J 5 bases; bases outside gene matches: 3. The length of the CDR3 is 15 residues. Germline V gene data show CDR1 as KGHSH and CDR2 as LQKENI. The CDR3 region has the DNA TGTGCCAGCTCACCACTAGCGGGAGAGAACAATGAGCAGTTCTTC. This codes for CASSPLAGENNEQFF. The full variable domain, in which reference TRBV18 and TRBJ2-1 provide the parts outside the CDR3, is NAGVMQNPRHLVRRRGQEARLRCSPMKGHSHVYWYRQLPEEGLKFMVYLQKENIIDESGMPKERFSAEFPKEGPSILRIQQVVRGDSAAYFCASSPLAGENNEQFFGPGTRLTVL.

The V and J genes are TRBV19 and TRBJ2-1; D is possibly TRBD2 (6 bases). V was clipped by 5 bases and J by 7 bases, with 12 bases between them. CDR1 is LNHDA, CDR2 SQIVND, per germline (reference sequence). The CDR3 extends over 13 amino acids. The DNA for the CDR3 is TGTGCCAGTAGTGGGGCCCGGGAGAATGAGCAGTTCTTC. Protein sequence: CASSGARENEQFF. Variable domain in full (rest from reference TRBV19 and TRBJ2-1): DGGITQSPKYLFRKEGQNVTLSCEQNLNHDAMYWYRQDPGQGLRLIYYSQIVNDFQKGDIAEGYSVSREKKESFPLTVTSAQKNPTAFYLCASSGARENEQFFGPGTRLTVL.

The chain uses TRBV7-2 and TRBJ1-3, with TRBD1 identical over 10 bases. CDR1 and CDR2 (germline): SGHTA, FQGNSA. CDR3 size: 16 residues. The trim removed 5 bases at V and 2 bases at J, leaving 6 bases unmatched. CDR3 residues: CASSPQGTGAGNTIYF. CDR3 nucleotide sequence: TGTGCCAGCAGCCCACAAGGGACAGGGGCTGGAAACACCATATATTTT.